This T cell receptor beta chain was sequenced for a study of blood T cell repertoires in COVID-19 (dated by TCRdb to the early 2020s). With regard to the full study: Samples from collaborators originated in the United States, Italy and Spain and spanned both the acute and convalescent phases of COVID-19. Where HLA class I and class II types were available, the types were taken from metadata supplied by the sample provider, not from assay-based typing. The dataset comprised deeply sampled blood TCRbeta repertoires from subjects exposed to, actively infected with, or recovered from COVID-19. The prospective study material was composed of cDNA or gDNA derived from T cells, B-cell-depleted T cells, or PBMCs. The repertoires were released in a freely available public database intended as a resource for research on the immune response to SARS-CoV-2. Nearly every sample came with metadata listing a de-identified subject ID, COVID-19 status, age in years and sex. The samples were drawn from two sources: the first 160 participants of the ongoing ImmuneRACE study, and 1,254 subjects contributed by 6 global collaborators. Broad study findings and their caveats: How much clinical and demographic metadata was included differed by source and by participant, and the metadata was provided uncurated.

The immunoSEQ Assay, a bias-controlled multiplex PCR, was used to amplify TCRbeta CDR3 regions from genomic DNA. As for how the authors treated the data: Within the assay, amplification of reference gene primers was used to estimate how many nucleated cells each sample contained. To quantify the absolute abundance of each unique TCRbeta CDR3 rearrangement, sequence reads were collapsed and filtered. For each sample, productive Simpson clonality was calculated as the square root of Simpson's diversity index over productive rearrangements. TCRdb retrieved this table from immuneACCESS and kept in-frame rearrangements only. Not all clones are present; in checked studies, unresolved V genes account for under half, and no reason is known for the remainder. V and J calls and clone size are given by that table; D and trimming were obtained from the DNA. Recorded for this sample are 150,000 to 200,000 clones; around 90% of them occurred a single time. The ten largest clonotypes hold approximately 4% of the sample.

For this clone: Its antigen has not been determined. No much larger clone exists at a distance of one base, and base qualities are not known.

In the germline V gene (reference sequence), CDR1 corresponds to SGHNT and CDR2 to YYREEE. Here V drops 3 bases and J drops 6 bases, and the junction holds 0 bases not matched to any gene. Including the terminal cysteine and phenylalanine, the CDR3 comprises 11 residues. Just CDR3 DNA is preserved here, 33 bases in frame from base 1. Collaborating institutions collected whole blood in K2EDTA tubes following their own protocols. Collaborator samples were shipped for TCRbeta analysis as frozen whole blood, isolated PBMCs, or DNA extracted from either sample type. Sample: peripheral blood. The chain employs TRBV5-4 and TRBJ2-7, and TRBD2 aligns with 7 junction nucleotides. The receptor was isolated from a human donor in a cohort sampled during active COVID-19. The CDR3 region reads CASSWGGEQYF. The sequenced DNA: TGTGCCAGCAGCTGGGGGGGCGAGCAGTACTTC.